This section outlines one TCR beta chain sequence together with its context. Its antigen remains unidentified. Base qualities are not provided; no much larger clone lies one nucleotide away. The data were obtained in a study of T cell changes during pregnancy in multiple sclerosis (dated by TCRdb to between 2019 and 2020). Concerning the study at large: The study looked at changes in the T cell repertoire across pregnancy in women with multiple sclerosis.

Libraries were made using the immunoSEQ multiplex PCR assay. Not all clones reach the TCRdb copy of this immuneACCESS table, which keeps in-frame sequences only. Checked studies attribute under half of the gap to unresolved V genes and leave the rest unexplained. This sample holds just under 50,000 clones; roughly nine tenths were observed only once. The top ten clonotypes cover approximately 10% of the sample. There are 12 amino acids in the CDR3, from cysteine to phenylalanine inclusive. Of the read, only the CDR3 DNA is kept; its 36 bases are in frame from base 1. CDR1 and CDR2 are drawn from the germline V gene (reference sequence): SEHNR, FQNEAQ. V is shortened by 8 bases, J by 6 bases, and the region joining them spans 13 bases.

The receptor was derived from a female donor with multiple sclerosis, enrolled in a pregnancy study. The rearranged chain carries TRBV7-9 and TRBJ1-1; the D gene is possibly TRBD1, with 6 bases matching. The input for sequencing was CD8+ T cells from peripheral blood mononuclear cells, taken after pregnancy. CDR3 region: CASGTGMPEAFF. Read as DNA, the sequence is TGTGCCAGCGGTACAGGGATGCCTGAAGCTTTCTTT. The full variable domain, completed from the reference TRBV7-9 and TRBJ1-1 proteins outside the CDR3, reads DTGVSQNPRHKITKRGQNVTFRCDPISEHNRLYWYRQTLGQGPEFLTYFQNEAQLEKSRLLSDRFSAERPKGSFSTLEIQRTEQGDSAMYLCASGTGMPEAFFGQGTRLTVV.